Given below is one T cell receptor (beta chain) in context. What it binds is not known. PCR involved 60 Vbeta and 13 Jbeta primers. Generated by immunoSEQ multiplex PCR, the TCRdb table keeps only in-frame clones and is missing some. The data contain some 99,000 clones, approximately 79% of them singletons. This specimen belongs to a study of cytomegalovirus exposure and HLA in healthy donors. Study results and caveats: The study designated roughly 160 TCR beta chains cytomegalovirus-associated. Association with HLA alleles at 0.05 false discovery rate was found for about 17,000 TCR beta sequences in a later analysis. CMV serostatus was the only recorded immune exposure for donors. Reportedly, diagnosis of cytomegalovirus status by the classifier showed high specificity and sensitivity.

Germline trimming cut 3 bases from V and 11 bases from J; bases unmatched to any gene: 9. The V gene's germline CDR1 is SGHRS and CDR2 YFSETQ. CDR3 length: 13 residues. The sequenced material came from PBMCs. This receptor was obtained from a male donor in good health and CMV-seronegative. The chain couples TRBV5-1 to TRBJ2-5, with 8 bases identical to TRBD1. CDR3 amino acids: CASSSTGAGEQYF. CDR3 bases: TGCGCCAGCAGCTCGACAGGGGCTGGGGAGCAGTACTTC.